The 8 T cell receptor beta chains below were found in one sample sequenced in a study of early T cells in non-severe SARS-CoV-2 infection (dated by TCRdb to the early 2020s). Library prep was done by 5' RACE. For sequencing, a NextSeq 500 was employed. The public sequencing data were trimmed at Q25 with fastp and processed into clonotypes with MiXCR by TCRdb, which kept only in-frame beta chains. Rows with a matching CDR3 protein are joined into one entry that keeps the most common DNA and genes. Across this sample there are tens of thousands of distinct CDR3 sequences, with roughly an eighth seen only once. Approximately 5% of the sample comes from the top ten. Sequencing used whole blood, obtained at baseline. These receptors came from an adult who was a healthcare worker with PCR-confirmed SARS-CoV-2 infection or an uninfected control (not recorded which).

V usage is TRBV5-1 and J usage is TRBJ2-1; D gene unclear. Germline V gives CDR1 SGHRS, CDR2 YFSETQ. CDR3 length: 13 residues. V was shortened by 0 bases and J by 6 bases, with 7 bases between the two germline ends. This chain's CDR3 is CASSLAGVNEQFF. For the CDR3, the DNA is TGCGCCAGCAGCTTGGCCGGTGTCAATGAGCAGTTCTTC. Filled out from reference TRBV5-1 and TRBJ2-1, the complete variable domain reads KAGVTQTPRYLIKTRGQQVTLSCSPISGHRSVSWYQQTPGQGLQFLFEYFSETQRNKGNFPGRFSGRQFSNSRSEMNVSTLELGDSALYLCASSLAGVNEQFFGPGTRLTVL.

The gene calls are TRBV30 and TRBJ1-3; the D gene is possibly TRBD1 (6 bases). Germline assignment: CDR1 GTSNPN and CDR2 SVGIG (reference sequence). The CDR3 contains 13 residues. Deletions cut 4 bases from V and 3 bases from J, with 10 bases between. The CDR3 bases are TGTGCCTGGACAACAGGGAGTGGAAACACCATATATTTT. Translated: CAWTTGSGNTIYF.

The gene calls are TRBV7-3 and TRBJ2-7; TRBD1 agrees at 11 bases. The CDR3 covers 14 residues. CDR1 and CDR2 (germline): SGHTA, FQGTGA. V shed 5 bases, J shed 2 bases, and the junction held 2 bases outside the gene matches. The CDR3 DNA is TGTGCCAGCAGCCGGGGACAGGGGGCCTACGAGCAGTACTTC. Its protein is CASSRGQGAYEQYF.

Concerning this clonotype itself: Since a much larger clone is just one base distant, this may be a read error. The CDR3 bases are TGTGCCAGCCTTGGAAGGAGGAACACTGAAGCTTTCTTT. Its protein product is CASLGRRNTEAFF. The chain employs TRBV2 and TRBJ1-1; D not certain. Per germline, CDR1 SNHLY and CDR2 FYNNEI. The CDR3 is 13 amino acids. V was clipped by 8 bases and J by 1 base, with 11 bases between them.

The V gene is TRBV10-3, the J gene TRBJ2-1; D may match TRBD1 or TRBD2 (6 bases each). The germline V gene encodes CDR1 ENHRY and CDR2 SYGVKD. Trimming removed 2 bases from V and 2 bases from J, with 7 bases in between. CDR3 length: 14 residues. The chain's CDR3 is CAISERGPYNEQFF. The CDR3 DNA reads TGTGCCATCAGTGAGCGGGGGCCCTACAATGAGCAGTTCTTC.

This clonotype was counted only a few times. The rearrangement uses TRBV25-1 and TRBJ2-7; the D is unclear. Germline values: CDR1 MGHDK, CDR2 SYGVNS. Between the trimmed V and J ends, which lost 2 bases and 5 bases, there was a span of 4 bases. The CDR3 covers 11 residues. The CDR3, as DNA: TGTGCCAGCAGTGAAGGGGACGAGCAGTACTTC. The encoded protein is CASSEGDEQYF.

The chain combines TRBV5-1 with TRBJ1-4; 8 nucleotides line up with TRBD1. The CDR3 spans 16 residues. Germline V gives CDR1 SGHRS, CDR2 YFSETQ. V shed 2 bases and J 1 base; nucleotides not matched to a gene: 4. DNA for the CDR3: TGCGCCAGCAGCTTCAGGGGGCTCGGAACTAATGAAAAACTGTTTTTT. The encoded protein is CASSFRGLGTNEKLFF. Looking up the rest from reference TRBV5-1 and TRBJ1-4 gives the full variable domain: KAGVTQTPRYLIKTRGQQVTLSCSPISGHRSVSWYQQTPGQGLQFLFEYFSETQRNKGNFPGRFSGRQFSNSRSEMNVSTLELGDSALYLCASSFRGLGTNEKLFFGSGTQLSVL.

This clonotype came up a few times. The chain recombines TRBV3-1 with TRBJ2-7; weak D call: TRBD1 (6 bases). CDR3 size: 13 residues. Deletions cut 2 bases from V and 6 bases from J, with 11 bases between. CDR1 is LGHDT and CDR2 is YNNKEL in the germline V gene (reference sequence). CDR3 amino acids: CASSQSRGLEQYF. The CDR3 DNA reads as TGTGCCAGCAGCCAATCCAGGGGCCTCGAGCAGTACTTC.